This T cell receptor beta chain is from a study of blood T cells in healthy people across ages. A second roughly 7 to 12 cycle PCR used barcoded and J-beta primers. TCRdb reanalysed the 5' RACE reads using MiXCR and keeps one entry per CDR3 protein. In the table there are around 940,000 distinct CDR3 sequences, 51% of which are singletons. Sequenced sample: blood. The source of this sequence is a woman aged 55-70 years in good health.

In DNA, the CDR3 is TGCAGTGCTACCCCCTTCCTAGCGGGAGGGAGAGATACGCAGTATTTT. Translating gives CSATPFLAGGRDTQYF. The chain is built from TRBV20-1 and TRBJ2-3, with 12 bases identical to TRBD2. The CDR3 totals 16 residues. J gave up 5 bases and V 4 bases, and 10 bases lay outside the gene matches. Looked up from germline, CDR1 is DFQATT and CDR2 is SNEGSKA (reference sequence).